This T cell receptor beta chain was sequenced during a study of T cell responses to AZD1222 COVID-19 vaccine. Study-level points and caveats: With dominance at 160-218 and 743-854, vaccine-associated CD4 TCRs spanned spike.

Germline assignment: CDR1 LNHDA and CDR2 SQIVND (reference sequence). The CDR3 contains 15 residues. Trimming left V 3 bases short and J 2 bases short, with 10 bases between. The method was immunoSEQ multiplex PCR; TCRdb's version includes in-frame clones alone and lacks a portion of them. The profile shows about 130,000 clones, approximately 91% of them singletons. As to this clone: The antigen is unknown.

This TCR was recovered from an adult who received the AZD1222 COVID-19 vaccine. The rearrangement uses TRBV19 and TRBJ2-2; no definite D call. The sequences come from peripheral blood, collected 28 days after the second AZD1222 dose. This CDR3 reads CASSILQPNTGELFF. CDR3 coding DNA: TGTGCCAGTAGTATCCTACAGCCCAACACCGGGGAGCTGTTTTTT.